These 14 T cell receptor beta chains were all obtained from the same sample, sequenced in a study of T cell responses to AZD1222 COVID-19 vaccine. Profiling relied on immunoSEQ multiplex PCR, and the TCRdb table lists in-frame clones only, not all of them. The sample contains around 95,000 clones, approximately 87% of which appear only once. Sequencing was performed on peripheral blood, taken on day 0 of MenACWY control vaccination. Receptors originate from an adult in good health.

The chain joins TRBV7-9 to TRBJ2-5, with 9 bases that match TRBD2. CDR3 length: 19 amino acids. Germline CDR1 reads SEHNR; CDR2 reads FQNEAQ (reference sequence). With 2 bases clipped from V and 0 bases from J, the junction kept 13 bases outside the gene matches. CDR3 sequence reads: CASSLIAGATPAYQETQYF. The CDR3 nucleotides are TGTGCCAGCAGCTTAATAGCGGGGGCGACCCCTGCGTACCAAGAGACCCAGTACTTC.

The chain joins TRBV6-2 or TRBV6-3 to TRBJ1-5; D is uncertain. This CDR3 contains 15 residues. V dropped 2 bases and J dropped 6 bases, with 14 bases sitting between them. Germline V CDR1 and CDR2: MNHEY, SVGEGT. CDR3 coding DNA: TGTGCCAGCAGTTACGGTTCAGGCTGGGGTCAGCCCCAGCATTTT. Translating it yields CASSYGSGWGQPQHF.

The chain couples TRBV15 to TRBJ1-2, with D possibly being TRBD1 (6 bases). There are 13 residues in the CDR3. CDR1 is LNHNV, CDR2 YYDKDF, per germline (reference sequence). V lost 0 bases, J lost 9 bases, and 11 bases lay in between. CDR3: CATSRDRDRSYTF. The DNA for the CDR3 is TGTGCCACCAGCAGAGATCGTGACAGGAGCTACACCTTC.

Concerning this clone itself: One end of the junction does not line up with germline, which may come from a read error. V and J are TRBV2 and TRBJ2-7; TRBD2 matches at 11 bases. The CDR3 consists of 15 residues. Germline loops: CDR1 SNHLY, CDR2 FYNNEI. The CDR3 loop reads CASSERTSGSYEQYF. CDR3 nucleotides: TGTGCCAGCAGTGAGAGAACTAGCGGGAGTTACGAACAGTACTTC.

J is TRBJ2-7 and V is TRBV6-1; 11 bases are shared with TRBD2. Trimming at V came to 2 bases and at J to 0 bases, leaving 0 bases not matched to a gene. Germline-derived CDR1 and CDR2 are MNHNS and SASEGT. The CDR3 length is 15 residues. The CDR3 sequence is CASSELAGGSYEQYF. The CDR3, as DNA: TGTGCCAGCAGTGAACTAGCGGGGGGCTCCTACGAGCAGTACTTC.

This chain joins TRBV6-2 or TRBV6-3 and TRBJ2-7; D uncertain. The CDR3 is 12 amino acids. CDR1 is MNHEY, CDR2 SVGEGT, per germline. Trimming took 6 bases from V and 4 from J, leaving 10 bases between them. CDR3 residues: CASSPTAYEQYF. The CDR3 DNA sequence: TGTGCCAGCAGCCCAACCGCATACGAGCAGTACTTC.

The V gene is TRBV19, the J gene TRBJ1-2; D uncertain. The germline CDR1 and CDR2 sequences are LNHDA and SQIVND (reference sequence). Between the trimmed V and J ends, which lost 3 bases and 6 bases, there was a span of 17 bases. The CDR3 has 15 amino acids. In DNA, the CDR3 is TGTGCCAGTAGTATTCAAGGATCCCAAGGAAATGGCTACACCTTC. It encodes CASSIQGSQGNGYTF. The full variable domain, rest sourced from reference TRBV19 and TRBJ1-2, is DGGITQSPKYLFRKEGQNVTLSCEQNLNHDAMYWYRQDPGQGLRLIYYSQIVNDFQKGDIAEGYSVSREKKESFPLTVTSAQKNPTAFYLCASSIQGSQGNGYTFGSGTRLTVV.

Concerning this clone itself: The junction does not match germline at one end; this may be a read error. This sequence joins TRBV20-1 and TRBJ1-4, with TRBD1 matching over 9 bases. CDR3 length equals 13 residues. Germline V gives CDR1 DFQATT, CDR2 SNEGSKA (reference sequence). DNA of the CDR3: TGCAGTTCTAGTCGACAGGGGGGGGAAAAACTGTTTTTT. Its protein is CSSSRQGGEKLFF.

This sequence joins TRBV19 and TRBJ2-3; 9 bases agree with TRBD1. The germline CDR1 and CDR2 sequences are LNHDA and SQIVND (reference sequence). V trimming: 6 bases; J trimming: 6 bases; junction bases outside the gene matches: 10. The CDR3 is made up of 15 amino acids. The CDR3 nucleotides are TGTGCCAGTAGACGGAGGCGGACAGGGGCCGATACGCAGTATTTT. Its protein is CASRRRRTGADTQYF.

This clone is a singleton in its sample. The chain couples TRBV28 to TRBJ1-2, with a possible D match to TRBD1 (5 bases). Trimming removed 10 bases from V and 2 bases from J, with 17 bases in between. The germline V gene has CDR1 MDHEN and CDR2 SYDVKM. CDR3 length: 14 residues. CDR3 protein: CATLTGTENYGYTF. In DNA form, the CDR3 reads TGTGCCACCTTAACCGGGACGGAGAACTATGGCTACACCTTC.

The chain has TRBV6-5 and TRBJ2-1, with 7 bases identical to TRBD1. J gave up 4 bases and V 5 bases, and 8 bases lay outside the gene matches. CDR3 size: 15 residues. CDR1 MNHEY and CDR2 SVGAGI come from the germline V gene. CDR3 nucleotide sequence: TGTGCCAGCAGTCAGAAGGGGGCGCAGTACAATGAGCAGTTCTTC. Amino acids: CASSQKGAQYNEQFF.

The rearrangement links TRBV7-2 to TRBJ1-2; D gene unclear. This CDR3 is built from 15 residues. The V gene's germline CDR1 is SGHTA and CDR2 FQGNSA. Trimming took off 0 bases at V and 2 bases at J, with 10 bases between the two ends. CDR3 residues: CASSLAFGQNYGYTF. The DNA of the CDR3 is TGTGCCAGCAGCTTAGCGTTTGGGCAGAACTATGGCTACACCTTC. The variable domain in full, completed from reference TRBV7-2 and TRBJ1-2, reads GAGVSQSPSNKVTEKGKDVELRCDPISGHTALYWYRQSLGQGLEFLIYFQGNSAPDKSGLPSDRFSAERTGGSVSTLTIQRTQQEDSAVYLCASSLAFGQNYGYTFGSGTRLTVV.

This clone has more than one count but fewer than ten. This CDR3 reads CASTSRGWTGELFF. The CDR3 DNA reads as TGTGCCAGCACCTCGAGGGGGTGGACCGGGGAGCTGTTTTTT. The gene calls are TRBV6-5 and TRBJ2-2; D possibly corresponds to TRBD1 (6 bases). Germline lookup yields CDR1 MNHEY and CDR2 SVGAGI. The V gene lost 7 bases and the J gene lost 5 bases, with 14 bases spanning the gap. The CDR3 is 14 residues long.

The rearrangement uses TRBV2 and TRBJ1-5; maybe TRBD1 (5 bases). Germline CDR1 is SNHLY and CDR2 is FYNNEI. There are 15 residues in the CDR3. The germline V and J ends were trimmed by 4 bases and 1 base, with 11 bases remaining between them. The CDR3 coding sequence is TGTGCCAGCAGTGTCGGGGCGGTGAGCAATCAGCCCCAGCATTTT. Its translation is CASSVGAVSNQPQHF.